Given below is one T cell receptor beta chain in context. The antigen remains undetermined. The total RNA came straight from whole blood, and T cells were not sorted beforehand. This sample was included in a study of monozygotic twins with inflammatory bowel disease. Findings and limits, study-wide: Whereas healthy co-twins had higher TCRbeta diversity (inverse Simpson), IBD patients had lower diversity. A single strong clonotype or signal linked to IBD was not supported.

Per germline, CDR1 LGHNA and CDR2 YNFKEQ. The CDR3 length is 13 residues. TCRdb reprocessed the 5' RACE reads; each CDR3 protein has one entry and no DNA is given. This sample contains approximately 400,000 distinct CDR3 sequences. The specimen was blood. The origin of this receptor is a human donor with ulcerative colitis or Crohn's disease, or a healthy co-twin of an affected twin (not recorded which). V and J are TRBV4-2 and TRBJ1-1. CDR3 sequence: CASSQGLGTEAFF.